This entry describes one T cell receptor beta chain. V dropped 1 base and J dropped 5 bases, with 15 bases sitting between them. The V gene's germline CDR1 is SGHTS and CDR2 YDEGEE. The CDR3 is made up of 15 amino acids. The PCR had 60 Vbeta and 13 Jbeta primers. Libraries were prepared by immunoSEQ multiplex PCR; TCRdb keeps only in-frame clonotypes and omits some of them. The sample includes around 130,000 clones, approximately 89% of them seen just once. These data are taken from a study of cytomegalovirus exposure and HLA in healthy donors. Study-wide background: Researchers previously reported finding roughly 120 million unique TCR beta sequences from around 200 million T cells. Roughly 86 million unique TCRs from HLA-typed donors made up an early data release.

The chain employs TRBV5-8 and TRBJ1-2; a weak D match, TRBD1 (6 bases). This clonotype was obtained from a woman in her 30s in good health and CMV-seropositive. The sequenced material came from PBMCs. The CDR3 bases are TGTGCCAGCAGCTTGAACTCCAGGGGCGGGTATGGCTACACCTTC. Residues: CASSLNSRGGYGYTF.